This T cell receptor (beta chain) was documented in a study of shared clonotypes between healthy human individuals. Study at large: Each donor's CD8 memory used one plate, CD8 naive two, each CD4 subset three.

Healthy adults negative for HIV, lacking recent acute infections or vaccinations, served as donors. Among the donors, all were Caucasian adults who lived in Nashville, Tennessee. TCRdb's table, derived via immunoSEQ multiplex PCR, lists solely in-frame clones and lacks some. The sample has some 1,600,000 clones; 98% are singletons. The CDR3 runs 16 residues. V lost 4 bases, J lost 5 bases, and 6 bases stayed unmatched. Germline loops: CDR1 SEHNR, CDR2 FQNEAQ (reference sequence). Study-level points and caveats: What naive subsets generally showed was a larger estimated richness than memory subsets showed.

For this clone: Its cognate antigen is unknown.

This clonotype was obtained from a man aged 30 to 45 in good health. The source material was naive CD4+ T cells sorted from blood. Subset meaning: CD45RA+ positively selected. This chain links TRBV7-9 with TRBJ2-2; 11 bases fit TRBD1. CDR3 sequence (DNA): TGTGCCAGCAGCTCGCCCGGGACAGGGGGAACCGGGGAGCTGTTTTTT. As protein: CASSSPGTGGTGELFF.